Shown below are 10 T cell receptor beta chains from a single sample sequenced in a study of OX40 agonist ivuxolimab in advanced cancers. Measured with immunoSEQ multiplex PCR; TCRdb has only the in-frame clones, and not every one. The sample has about 58,000 clones; approximately 88% are singletons. The source was CD4+ or CD8+ T cells sorted from blood, collected in a trial of the OX40 agonist ivuxolimab. All receptors come from an adult with an advanced solid tumor such as melanoma, head and neck, liver or kidney cancer.

This clone appeared once. The chain employs TRBV7-2 and TRBJ1-5; 10 positions agree with TRBD1. There are 16 residues in the CDR3. Germline V gives CDR1 SGHTA, CDR2 FQGNSA. V shed 5 bases and J 0 bases; nucleotides not matched to a gene: 4. The CDR3 DNA follows: TGTGCCAGCAGCACCGGGACAGGGGCTAGCAATCAGCCCCAGCATTTT. Translated, it gives CASSTGTGASNQPQHF.

This clone was counted only a few times. This rearrangement joins TRBV28 to TRBJ1-2, with D maybe TRBD1 (5 bases). The germline V gene has CDR1 MDHEN and CDR2 SYDVKM. The CDR3 totals 15 residues. V lost 5 bases to trimming and J lost 5 bases, with 18 bases between them. In DNA, the CDR3 is TGTGCCAGCAGTACCCCTTCGGAGGGGAAATATGGCTACACCTTC. This gives the protein CASSTPSEGKYGYTF.

V and J are TRBV4-2 and TRBJ2-2; D ambiguous. V dropped 4 bases and J dropped 4 bases, with 19 bases sitting between them. Germline loops: CDR1 LGHNA, CDR2 YNFKEQ. The CDR3 loop spans 17 amino acids. This CDR3 reads CASSPRTNIKVTGELFF. Written as DNA, the CDR3 is TGTGCCAGCAGCCCCCGCACTAACATTAAGGTCACCGGGGAGCTGTTTTTT.

Notes on this clone: One junction end does not reproduce the germline sequence, and a read error may be involved. CDR3 sequence: CASSRDVLGAQYF. Here the CDR3 DNA reads TGTGCTAGCAGCCGGGACGTCCTCGGGGCCCAGTACTTC. The genes are TRBV7-7 and TRBJ2-5; D tentatively reads TRBD1 or TRBD2 (5 bases each). CDR1 and CDR2 from the germline V gene are SSHAT and FNYEAQ (reference sequence). The CDR3 length is 13 residues.

This clone was observed once. The chain recombines TRBV5-8 with TRBJ1-2, with D unclear. In germline, CDR1 is SGHTS, CDR2 YDEGEE. With 1 base removed from V and 4 bases from J, the gap between germline ends came to 23 bases. This CDR3 spans 18 amino acids. CDR3 loop: CASSLRPGAPTSLYGYTF. The CDR3 coding sequence is TGTGCCAGCAGCTTGCGCCCGGGAGCCCCGACCTCCCTCTATGGCTACACCTTC.

The J gene is TRBJ2-2, the V gene TRBV10-3; possibly TRBD1 for D (6 bases). Trimming removed 0 bases from V and 3 bases from J, with 8 bases in between. CDR1 ENHRY and CDR2 SYGVKD come from the germline V gene. The CDR3 spans 15 residues. The CDR3 DNA reads as TGTGCCATCAGTGAGTCGACAGGATACACCGGGGAGCTGTTTTTT. This encodes CAISESTGYTGELFF.

The rearrangement links TRBV2 to TRBJ2-5; TRBD2 matches at 9 bases. In germline, CDR1 is SNHLY, CDR2 FYNNEI. Trimming removed 8 bases from V and 5 bases from J; junction bases left unmatched: 6. CDR3 length: 13 amino acids. The CDR3 is CASVNSGSETQYF. CDR3 sequence (DNA): TGTGCCAGCGTGAATAGCGGGAGTGAGACCCAGTACTTC.

The V call is TRBV11-2, the J call TRBJ2-1, with TRBD1 matching 9 bases. This CDR3 comprises 15 residues. With V trimmed by 5 bases and J by 2 bases, 4 bases remained unmatched. Germline V lookup: CDR1 SGHAT, CDR2 FQNNGV. The CDR3 sequence is CASSLDRGTYNEQFF. CDR3 in DNA: TGTGCCAGCAGCCTGGACAGGGGAACCTACAATGAGCAGTTCTTC.

V is TRBV19 and J is TRBJ1-5; D might be TRBD1 (5 bases). The CDR3 extends over 15 amino acids. The V and J ends lost 5 bases and 4 bases respectively, with 15 bases between them. Germline lookup yields CDR1 LNHDA and CDR2 SQIVND (reference sequence). CDR3 sequence (DNA): TGTGCCAGTAGTTCTTTGCAGGGTATTAATCAGCCCCAGCATTTT. Protein: CASSSLQGINQPQHF.

The chain has TRBV19 and TRBJ2-2; possible D gene TRBD2, 6 bases. The CDR3 is 13 amino acids. V was pared by 4 bases and J by 6 bases, with 9 bases between. Looked up from germline, CDR1 is LNHDA and CDR2 is SQIVND (reference sequence). The CDR3 DNA is TGTGCCAGTAGTAGGAGCGGGTCCGGGGAGCTGTTTTTT. This translates into CASSRSGSGELFF.